These 21 T cell receptor beta chains came from one sample sequenced in a study of technical replicates of blood from four donors. The assay was immunoSEQ multiplex PCR, and TCRdb's table has in-frame clones only and misses some. Among 65,000 to 85,000 clones listed, 90% to 95% were seen once. Sequencing was done on a sample of T cells isolated from PBMCs. The origin of the receptors is a human donor in good health.

About this clone itself: A read error may account for a junction end that differs from germline. This CDR3 reads CASTERTGPQPQHF. Here the CDR3 DNA reads TGTGCCAGCACTGAAAGGACAGGGCCCCAGCCCCAGCATTTT. The chain links TRBV2 to TRBJ1-5, with 8 bases matching TRBD1. The germline CDR1 and CDR2 sequences are SNHLY and FYNNEI. CDR3 length: 14 amino acids.

The chain has TRBV6-5 and TRBJ2-5, with TRBD2 matching over 9 bases. This CDR3 spans 15 amino acids. With V trimmed by 5 bases and J by 4 bases, 8 bases remained unmatched. Germline V lookup: CDR1 MNHEY, CDR2 SVGAGI. CDR3 in DNA: TGTGCCAGCAGTGGGGTAGCGGGAGCGGGAGAGACCCAGTACTTC. This encodes CASSGVAGAGETQYF.

The chain uses TRBV27 and TRBJ1-5; 7 bases fit TRBD1. Losses at the gene ends were 3 bases for V and 0 bases for J; bases not matched to a gene: 5. The germline V gene has CDR1 MNHEY and CDR2 SMNVEV (reference sequence). The CDR3 consists of 16 residues. CDR3 sequence reads: CASSFLTGDSNQPQHF. CDR3 bases: TGTGCCAGCAGTTTTCTTACAGGGGATAGCAATCAGCCCCAGCATTTT.

This clone has only one observation. The chain couples TRBV2 to TRBJ2-7; the match to TRBD1 covers 7 bases. V shed 9 bases, J shed 2 bases, and the junction held 10 bases outside the gene matches. CDR3 size: 14 residues. Germline V CDR1 and CDR2: SNHLY, FYNNEI. The CDR3 nucleotides are TGTGCCAGTGGGGACAGTGACACCGCCTACGAGCAGTACTTC. As protein: CASGDSDTAYEQYF.

In its sample, this clone was seen once. The rearrangement links TRBV2 to TRBJ1-6; possibly TRBD1 for D (6 bases). CDR1 is SNHLY and CDR2 is FYNNEI in the germline V gene. The CDR3 is 13 residues long. V lost 7 bases and J 7 bases, leaving 11 bases between the germline ends. DNA of the CDR3: TGTGCCAGCACCGGGCAGGGGAATTCACCCCTCCACTTT. This encodes CASTGQGNSPLHF.

This clone occurred a few times. The V call is TRBV11-2, the J call TRBJ2-1; D may be TRBD2 (6 bases). The CDR3 length is 19 residues. The V end lost 5 bases, the J end lost 2 bases, and 25 bases lay between the germline ends. CDR1 is SGHAT and CDR2 is FQNNGV in the germline V gene. The CDR3 is CASSPEIPGAKSAYNEQFF. The CDR3 region has the DNA TGTGCCAGCAGCCCCGAGATTCCGGGAGCGAAAAGTGCCTACAATGAGCAGTTCTTC.

This rearrangement joins TRBV7-3 to TRBJ2-3; possible D gene TRBD1, 6 bases. V was cut by 2 bases and J by 0 bases, with 9 bases left in between. Germline values: CDR1 SGHTA, CDR2 FQGTGA. The CDR3 loop spans 15 amino acids. CDR3 protein: CASSLGGDSTDTQYF. The DNA of the CDR3 is TGTGCCAGCAGCTTAGGGGGCGATAGCACAGATACGCAGTATTTT.

The rearrangement joins TRBV6-4 to TRBJ2-1; 9 bases line up with TRBD2. V lost 0 bases, J lost 3 bases, and 3 bases stayed unmatched. This CDR3 region has 16 residues. The germline V gene encodes CDR1 MRHNA and CDR2 SNTAGT. CDR3 sequence reads: CASSDSSSGDYNEQFF. The CDR3 nucleotides are TGTGCCAGCAGTGACTCGTCTAGCGGGGACTACAATGAGCAGTTCTTC.

This chain joins TRBV6-6 and TRBJ2-5; TRBD2 aligns across 9 bases. V trimming: 6 bases; J trimming: 3 bases; junction bases outside the gene matches: 5. The CDR3 runs to 14 residues. The germline V gene has CDR1 MNHNY and CDR2 SVGAGI (reference sequence). The CDR3 nucleotides are TGTGCCAGCAGCTGGACTAGCGCAAAAGAGACCCAGTACTTC. This encodes CASSWTSAKETQYF.

The genes are TRBV7-9 and TRBJ2-3; the D gene is possibly TRBD2 (6 bases). V lost 3 bases and J lost 1, with 11 bases in between. Per the germline V gene, CDR1 is SEHNR and CDR2 is FQNEAQ (reference sequence). The CDR3 consists of 15 residues. CDR3 in DNA: TGTGCCAGCAGCTTCTCTAGCGCCCGCACAGATACGCAGTATTTT. Amino acids: CASSFSSARTDTQYF.

The chain employs TRBV7-9 and TRBJ2-7; D possibly corresponds to TRBD2 (6 bases). Germline CDR1 and CDR2: SEHNR and FQNEAQ (reference sequence). The V gene lost 8 bases and the J gene lost 0 bases, with 8 bases spanning the gap. The CDR3 extends over 12 amino acids. The CDR3: CASAGSSYEQYF. As DNA, the CDR3 is TGTGCCAGCGCCGGGAGCTCCTACGAGCAGTACTTC.

J is TRBJ1-2 and V is TRBV6-1, with D perhaps TRBD1 (6 bases). The V gene's germline CDR1 is MNHNS and CDR2 SASEGT. The CDR3 has 15 amino acids. V lost 7 bases and J lost 0, with 15 bases in between. DNA of the CDR3: TGTGCCAGCATGGTTGCAGGGACATCTAACTATGGCTACACCTTC. As protein: CASMVAGTSNYGYTF.

The table lists this clone with a few counts. The CDR3 loop reads CASSQVPAGISGTGELFF. The CDR3 DNA reads as TGTGCCAGCAGCCAAGTCCCAGCGGGGATATCGGGTACCGGGGAGCTGTTTTTT. V usage is TRBV14 and J usage is TRBJ2-2, with TRBD2 identical over 7 bases. The germline V gene has CDR1 SGHDN and CDR2 FVKESK. The CDR3 covers 18 residues. Trimming took 1 base from V and 5 from J; bases not matched to a gene: 13.

This chain links TRBV19 with TRBJ1-2; D not resolved. The CDR3 consists of 15 residues. V was shortened by 4 bases and J by 3 bases, with 15 bases between the two germline ends. CDR1 LNHDA and CDR2 SQIVND come from the germline V gene (reference sequence). CDR3 sequence reads: CASSNFNEGDYGYTF. CDR3 in DNA: TGTGCCAGTAGTAATTTCAATGAGGGAGACTATGGCTACACCTTC.

The chain joins TRBV29-1 to TRBJ1-1; 8 bases are shared with TRBD1. The ends lost 4 bases at V and 0 bases at J; junction bases unmatched: 13. The germline V gene has CDR1 SQVTM and CDR2 ANQGSEA. The CDR3 is made up of 17 amino acids. For the CDR3, the DNA is TGCAGCGTTGGGCCCCGGACAGGGTATCATGTGAACACTGAAGCTTTCTTT. It specifies CSVGPRTGYHVNTEAFF.

The table lists this clone with a count of one. V and J are TRBV19 and TRBJ2-1, with 14 bases identical to TRBD2. The CDR3 is 18 residues long. J gave up 4 bases and V 4 bases, and 9 bases lay outside the gene matches. Germline values: CDR1 LNHDA, CDR2 SQIVND (reference sequence). Here the CDR3 DNA reads TGTGCCAGTAGTAAGGATCCGACTAGCGGGAGGGATTACAATGAGCAGTTCTTC. It specifies CASSKDPTSGRDYNEQFF. Full variable domain (missing parts from reference TRBV19 and TRBJ2-1): DGGITQSPKYLFRKEGQNVTLSCEQNLNHDAMYWYRQDPGQGLRLIYYSQIVNDFQKGDIAEGYSVSREKKESFPLTVTSAQKNPTAFYLCASSKDPTSGRDYNEQFFGPGTRLTVL.

The chain couples TRBV20-1 to TRBJ2-1; D is ambiguous. The V end was cut by 7 bases, the J end by 3 bases, with 4 bases between. This CDR3 is 10 amino acids long. Looked up from germline, CDR1 is DFQATT and CDR2 is SNEGSKA (reference sequence). The CDR3 sequence is CSVGYNEQFF. CDR3 nucleotides: TGCAGTGTCGGCTACAATGAGCAGTTCTTC.

This chain uses TRBV19 with TRBJ1-1; the D gene is possibly TRBD1 (6 bases). Trimming left V 5 bases short and J 3 bases short, with 13 bases between. From germline, CDR1 is LNHDA and CDR2 SQIVND (reference sequence). This CDR3 is built from 14 residues. CDR3 bases: TGTGCCAGTAGTCAAACAGGGTGGGACACTGAAGCTTTCTTT. This sequence encodes CASSQTGWDTEAFF. The full variable domain, with the rest looked up from reference TRBV19 and TRBJ1-1, is DGGITQSPKYLFRKEGQNVTLSCEQNLNHDAMYWYRQDPGQGLRLIYYSQIVNDFQKGDIAEGYSVSREKKESFPLTVTSAQKNPTAFYLCASSQTGWDTEAFFGQGTRLTVV.

This clone was picked up one time. The chain employs TRBV28 and TRBJ2-2; 8 positions agree with TRBD2. Germline V gene sequence: CDR1 MDHEN, CDR2 SYDVKM. This CDR3 region has 16 residues. V lost 3 bases to trimming and J lost 5 bases; unmatched junction nucleotides: 8. CDR3 nucleotides: TGTGCCAGCAGTTTTTCGAGCGGGAGACGGACCGGGGAGCTGTTTTTT. Amino acid sequence: CASSFSSGRRTGELFF.

DNA for the CDR3: TGTGCCAGCAGCCCCGGACCGGGAAAGGGTGAAAAACTGTTTTTT. This encodes CASSPGPGKGEKLFF. The chain has TRBV11-2 and TRBJ1-4; D is undetermined. The CDR3 sequence is 15 residues long. Deletions cut 5 bases from V and 7 bases from J, with 17 bases between. Germline V gives CDR1 SGHAT, CDR2 FQNNGV.

The V gene is TRBV11-2, the J gene TRBJ1-1; perhaps TRBD1 as D (6 bases). The CDR3 sequence is 16 residues long. Germline CDR1 and CDR2: SGHAT and FQNNGV. V was trimmed by 7 bases and J by 2 bases, leaving 20 bases between them. Here the CDR3 reads CASIRGPERLNTEAFF. The DNA for the CDR3 is TGTGCCAGCATCAGGGGACCAGAACGCCTAAACACTGAAGCTTTCTTT. Full variable domain (outside the CDR3, taken from reference TRBV11-2 and TRBJ1-1): EAGVAQSPRYKIIEKRQSVAFWCNPISGHATLYWYQQILGQGPKLLIQFQNNGVVDDSQLPKDRFSAERLKGVDSTLKIQPAKLEDSAVYLCASIRGPERLNTEAFFGQGTRLTVV.